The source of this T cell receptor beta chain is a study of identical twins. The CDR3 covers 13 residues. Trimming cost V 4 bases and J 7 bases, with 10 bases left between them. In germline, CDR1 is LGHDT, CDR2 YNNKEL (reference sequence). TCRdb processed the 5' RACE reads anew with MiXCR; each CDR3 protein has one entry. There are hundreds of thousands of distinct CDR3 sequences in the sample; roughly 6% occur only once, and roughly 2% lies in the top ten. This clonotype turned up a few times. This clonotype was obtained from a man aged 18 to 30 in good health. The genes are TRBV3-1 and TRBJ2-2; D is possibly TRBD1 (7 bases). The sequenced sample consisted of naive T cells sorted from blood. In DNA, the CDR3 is TGTGCCAGCAGCCTCAGGGGGGACGGGGAGCTGTTTTTT. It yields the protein CASSLRGDGELFF.